The source of this TCR beta chain is a study of regulatory dendritic cells for organ transplantation. Overall study findings and caveats: Naive CD4+ and CD8+ repertoires were highly diverse; memory CD8+ was most oligoclonal. Of resting T cell subsets, memory CD8+ had the most alloreactive clonotypes. Memory CD8+ clonal expansion seemed more limited with regulatory than mature dendritic cells.

The assay was immunoSEQ multiplex PCR, and TCRdb's table has in-frame clones only and misses some. The sample records 30,000 or so clones, around 84% being singletons. Naive CD45RA+ and memory CD45RO+ CD4+ or CD8+ T cells were FACS-sorted. This CDR3 has 16 residues. With 0 bases clipped from V and 2 bases from J, the junction kept 6 bases outside the gene matches. CDR1 and CDR2 from the germline V gene are SGDLS and YYNGEE. As concerns this clone: Its antigen remains unidentified.

The sequenced sample was naive CD4+ T cells from blood. Subset meaning: CD45RA+ naive T cells. The V gene is TRBV9, the J gene TRBJ2-5, with TRBD2 matching 8 bases. The source is a human donor in good health. The CDR3 protein is CASSVGTTGGQETQYF. The DNA of the CDR3 is TGTGCCAGCAGCGTAGGGACGACGGGGGGGCAAGAGACCCAGTACTTC.